A single sample gave rise to the 18 T cell receptor beta chains below, sequenced in a study of metastatic and nonmetastatic thyroid tumors. No treatment had been given to any patient before thyroid surgery. TCRdb re-analyzed the PCR reads through MiXCR. The sample includes about 25,000 clones, more than 10% seen only once; the top ten take roughly 15%. The sample consisted of blood. These receptors were obtained from a female donor with papillary thyroid cancer or a benign thyroid nodule (not recorded which). Some clones in this sample may be carry-over from other donors' samples.

This clone came up a few times. This sequence may be a read error, since a much larger clone differs from it by one base. The CDR3: CASSCDEKLFF. The CDR3, as DNA: TGTGCCAGCAGCTGTGATGAAAAACTGTTTTTT. This chain links TRBV7-9 with TRBJ1-4; D gene unclear. Trimming cost V 4 bases and J 6 bases, with 3 bases left between them. The CDR3 runs to 11 residues. Germline V lookup: CDR1 SEHNR, CDR2 FQNEAQ (reference sequence).

A word on this clone: A much larger clone lies a single base off, so this may be a read error. This chain uses TRBV2 with TRBJ1-1; D perhaps matches TRBD1 (5 bases). The V gene's germline CDR1 is SNHLY and CDR2 FYNNEI. The CDR3 totals 15 residues. Trimming took off 8 bases at V and 0 bases at J, with 16 bases between the two ends. CDR3: CASGWGGAMNTEAFF. DNA of the CDR3: TGTGCCAGCGGGTGGGGAGGGGCCATGAACACTGAAGCTTTCTTT. Supplemented by reference TRBV2 and TRBJ1-1, the full variable domain reads EPEVTQTPSHQVTQMGQEVILRCVPISNHLYFYWYRQILGQKVEFLVSFYNNEISEKSEIFDDQFSVERPDGSNFTLKIRSTKLEDSAMYFCASGWGGAMNTEAFFGQGTRLTVV.

In this sample, this clone turned up many times. The chain carries TRBV4-1 and TRBJ1-1, with 7 bases aligning to TRBD1. V gave up 6 bases and J gave up 0 bases; unmatched junction bases: 13. Germline assignment: CDR1 MGHRA and CDR2 YSYEKL. The CDR3 spans 17 residues. In nucleotides, the CDR3 is TGCGCCAGCAGACCACAGGGGTCCAAGGGCATGAACACTGAAGCTTTCTTT. Its protein is CASRPQGSKGMNTEAFF.

This clone was picked up many times. Distinct nucleotide sequences in the sample also encode this CDR3. This chain connects TRBV13 to TRBJ2-5; D is possibly TRBD1 or TRBD2 (5 bases each). The CDR3 loop spans 15 amino acids. V was pared by 0 bases and J by 0 bases, with 8 bases between. The germline V gene has CDR1 PRHDT and CDR2 FYEKMQ (reference sequence). The DNA of the CDR3 is TGTGCCAGCAGCTTAGGCGGGACGTACCAAGAGACCCAGTACTTC. This translates into CASSLGGTYQETQYF.

This clone appeared many times. The V and J genes are TRBV29-1 and TRBJ2-5; 8 nucleotides agree with TRBD2. Germline CDR1 is SQVTM and CDR2 is ANQGSEA. V lost 6 bases to trimming and J lost 5 bases; unmatched junction nucleotides: 8. The CDR3 has 13 residues. CDR3 protein: CSVGPGGGETQYF. The DNA for the CDR3 is TGCAGCGTCGGCCCGGGGGGGGGGGAGACCCAGTACTTC.

The chain carries TRBV6-2 or TRBV6-3 and TRBJ2-7; D is possibly TRBD2 (5 bases). V gave up 0 bases and J gave up 4 bases, with 13 bases separating them. The germline gives CDR1 MNHEY, CDR2 SVGEGT. CDR3 size: 15 residues. The CDR3 spells CASSYSEDVGYEQYF. DNA of the CDR3: TGTGCCAGCAGTTACTCGGAGGACGTGGGGTACGAGCAGTACTTC.

This clone has at least ten counts. The chain carries TRBV10-3 and TRBJ2-2, with TRBD2 matching over 10 bases. V was clipped by 5 bases and J by 2 bases; unmatched bases: 5. Germline-derived CDR1 and CDR2 are ENHRY and SYGVKD. The CDR3 contains 16 residues. The CDR3 DNA is TGTGCCATCAGTCCAGGACTAGCGGCTAACACCGGGGAGCTGTTTTTT. This translates into CAISPGLAANTGELFF.

V usage is TRBV4-2 and J usage is TRBJ2-1; 7 positions agree with TRBD2. V lost 4 bases, J lost 6 bases, and 21 bases stayed unmatched. Germline assignment: CDR1 LGHNA and CDR2 YNFKEQ. CDR3 size: 19 residues. CDR3 bases: TGTGCCAGCAGCCCCAGGGCTAGCGGTAGGTCCGGGTGGGGCAATGAGCAGTTCTTC. As protein: CASSPRASGRSGWGNEQFF.

Ten or more counts support this clone. The genes are TRBV27 and TRBJ2-7; TRBD2 matches 11 bases. There are 17 residues in the CDR3. V was clipped by 3 bases and J by 2 bases; unmatched bases: 9. CDR1 and CDR2 from the germline V gene are MNHEY and SMNVEV (reference sequence). The CDR3 loop reads CASSFSSGTSGTYEQYF. For the CDR3, the DNA is TGTGCCAGCAGTTTCTCTTCCGGGACTAGCGGTACCTACGAGCAGTACTTC.

At least ten counts were recorded for this clone. The genes are TRBV15 and TRBJ1-5; TRBD1 aligns across 7 bases. The J segment lost 0 bases and the V segment lost 0 bases, leaving 2 bases of the junction unmatched. Germline-derived CDR1 and CDR2 are LNHNV and YYDKDF (reference sequence). This CDR3 contains 16 residues. CDR3 sequence reads: CATSRDRGYSNQPQHF. Here the CDR3 DNA reads TGTGCCACCAGCAGAGACAGGGGGTATAGCAATCAGCCCCAGCATTTT. Supplemented by reference TRBV15 and TRBJ1-5, the full variable domain reads DAMVIQNPRYQVTQFGKPVTLSCSQTLNHNVMYWYQQKSSQAPKLLFHYYDKDFNNEADTPDNFQSRRPNTSFCFLDIRSPGLGDTAMYLCATSRDRGYSNQPQHFGDGTRLSIL.

This clone was counted at least ten times. The chain employs TRBV15 and TRBJ2-3, with D tentatively TRBD2 (6 bases). CDR1 LNHNV and CDR2 YYDKDF come from the germline V gene (reference sequence). This CDR3 is built from 15 residues. The V gene lost 3 bases and the J gene lost 1 base, with 11 bases spanning the gap. The CDR3 sequence is CATSSPRLGTDTQYF. The CDR3 bases are TGTGCCACCAGCAGTCCACGACTAGGCACAGATACGCAGTATTTT.

This rearrangement joins TRBV7-9 to TRBJ2-7, with TRBD1 matching over 10 bases. Germline V gene sequence: CDR1 SEHNR, CDR2 FQNEAQ (reference sequence). Trimming cost V 5 bases and J 6 bases; bases outside gene matches: 7. This CDR3 spans 14 amino acids. In DNA form, the CDR3 reads TGTGCCAGCAGCCCCGGGACAGGGGAGATCGAGCAGTACTTC. Translation gives CASSPGTGEIEQYF.

This clone was counted at least ten times. The chain joins TRBV11-2 to TRBJ2-7, with 8 bases matching TRBD1. The V segment lost 4 bases and the J segment 7 bases; nucleotides outside the gene matches: 9. This CDR3 region has 14 residues. Looked up from germline, CDR1 is SGHAT and CDR2 is FQNNGV. CDR3: CASSYGQGLWEQYF. As DNA, the CDR3 is TGTGCCAGCAGCTATGGACAGGGCCTCTGGGAGCAGTACTTC.

A word on this clone: A read error is possible here, since a much larger clone lies one base away. The limits of the CDR3 on the DNA are not certain, so only TCRdb's listed CDR3 is given. The rearrangement uses TRBV29-1 and TRBJ1-1; the D call TRBD1 from the table was never checked on the DNA. Termini included, the CDR3 measures 13 amino acids. Per the germline V gene, CDR1 is SQVTM and CDR2 is ANQGSEA. CDR3 sequence reads: CSVGQGSNTEALF.

At least ten counts were recorded for this clone. The chain uses TRBV5-8 and TRBJ2-1; no clear D gene. Germline values: CDR1 SGHTS, CDR2 YDEGEE. The CDR3 contains 15 residues. The ends were cut back, 7 bases at V and 1 base at J, with 15 bases in the middle. The CDR3 protein is CASYGPPQSYNEQFF. CDR3 nucleotides: TGTGCCAGCTACGGACCGCCGCAATCCTACAATGAGCAGTTCTTC.

Many counts were recorded for this clone. Other DNA sequences in the same sample also yield this CDR3. The CDR3, as DNA: TGTGCCTGGAGTGTAGGAGTGAACACTGAAGCTTTCTTT. It yields the protein CAWSVGVNTEAFF. The V gene is TRBV30, the J gene TRBJ1-1; D unclear. V gave up 0 bases and J gave up 0 bases, with 5 bases separating them. The CDR3 has 13 amino acids. Germline lookup yields CDR1 GTSNPN and CDR2 SVGIG (reference sequence).

This clone was counted at least ten times. The J gene is TRBJ2-7, the V gene TRBV20-1; D possibly corresponds to TRBD1 (5 bases). CDR1 and CDR2 from the germline V gene are DFQATT and SNEGSKA (reference sequence). The CDR3 has 14 amino acids. V was pared by 3 bases and J by 2 bases, with 14 bases between. CDR3 sequence: CSARGPLRPYEQYF. As DNA, the CDR3 is TGCAGTGCTAGGGGGCCTTTGCGGCCCTACGAGCAGTACTTC.

This clone was seen ten or more times. The gene calls are TRBV7-8 and TRBJ1-1; TRBD1 agrees at 8 bases. The germline V gene encodes CDR1 SGHVS and CDR2 FQNEAQ. The trim removed 5 bases at V and 1 base at J, leaving 3 bases unmatched. The CDR3 runs 14 residues. The DNA of the CDR3 is TGTGCCAGCAGCATAGGGACAGGGAACACTGAAGCTTTCTTT. It specifies CASSIGTGNTEAFF.